This T cell receptor (beta chain) derives from a study of shared clonotypes between healthy human individuals. Broader study findings: Blood alone was sampled, and tissue repertoires likely differ.

The CDR3 sequence is 14 residues long. The germline V gene encodes CDR1 LNHDA and CDR2 SQIVND (reference sequence). The J segment lost 4 bases and the V segment lost 3 bases, leaving 4 bases of the junction unmatched. CD45RO-negative, CCR7-selected cells formed the naive CD8 fraction, which excluded terminally differentiated effector memory CD45RA+ cells. As to this clone: Its antigen is currently unknown.

Authors' analysis steps: There were no quality scores in the junction-only immunoSEQ sequences, so filtering differed. Using immunoSEQ multiplex PCR, the repertoire was profiled, and TCRdb retains in-frame clones only, with some absent. The DNA was the basis for D and trimming; V, J and clone size are from that table. Of some 1,900,000 clones listed, less than 95% are singletons. The sample comprised naive CD8+ T cells sorted from blood. The genes are TRBV19 and TRBJ2-7; 9 bases match TRBD2. This TCR derives from a man aged 18 to 30 in good health. CDR3 nucleotides: TGTGCCAGTAGTATGGTAGCGGGAGTTTACGAGCAGTACTTC. Translating gives CASSMVAGVYEQYF. Full variable domain (outside the CDR3, taken from reference TRBV19 and TRBJ2-7): DGGITQSPKYLFRKEGQNVTLSCEQNLNHDAMYWYRQDPGQGLRLIYYSQIVNDFQKGDIAEGYSVSREKKESFPLTVTSAQKNPTAFYLCASSMVAGVYEQYFGPGTRLTVT.